The clone carrying this TCR beta chain has only one observation. Its target is not known. These data are taken from a study of T cell responses to AZD1222 COVID-19 vaccine. Germline V gene lookup returns CDR1 GTSNPN and CDR2 SVGIG (reference sequence). V lost 3 bases, J lost 2 bases, and 10 bases lay in between. The CDR3 has 13 residues. This table comes from immunoSEQ multiplex PCR, and its TCRdb copy is limited to in-frame clones, with some not included. This table holds 60,000 to 100,000 clones, 87% found once. Overall study findings and caveats: A mostly white British donor set with more females was recruited, and clonal diversity was possibly underestimated. At baseline, seropositivity was found in only six or seven AZD1222 recipients. The CD4 TCRs associated with vaccination extended across spike and predominated at 160-218 and 743-854.

This material consisted of peripheral blood, taken on day 0 of AZD1222 vaccination. The sequence came from an adult in good health. V gene TRBV30 combines with J gene TRBJ1-2; D is uncertain. The CDR3 here is CAWSGTVNYGYTF. The CDR3 nucleotides are TGTGCCTGGAGCGGAACTGTGAACTATGGCTACACCTTC.